This TCR beta chain was sequenced for a study of blood T cell repertoires in COVID-19 (TCRdb year 2020). The study in broad terms: Samples from collaborators originated in the United States, Italy and Spain and spanned both the acute and convalescent phases of COVID-19. Nearly every sample came with metadata listing a de-identified subject ID, COVID-19 status, age in years and sex. Deeply sampled blood TCRbeta repertoires from subjects exposed to, actively infected with, or recovered from COVID-19 were included in the dataset. Samples were obtained from the ongoing ImmuneRACE study (first 160 participants) and from some 1,200 subjects provided by 6 global collaborators. The repertoires were released in a freely available public database intended as a resource for research on the immune response to SARS-CoV-2. Where HLA class I and class II types were available, the types were taken from metadata supplied by the sample provider, not from assay-based typing. The material from the prospective study consisted of cDNA or gDNA derived from T cells, B-cell-depleted T cells, or PBMCs. The paper's findings and limits, for the study overall: The quantity of clinical and demographic metadata differed by source and by participant and was supplied without curation.

V is trimmed back by 5 bases and J by 3 bases, and the junction contains 13 bases that no gene match accounts for. The CDR3 spans 19 residues, from the cysteine through the phenylalanine. Only CDR3 DNA remains: 57 bases, in frame from the first base. Based on the germline V gene (reference sequence), the CDR1 and CDR2 sequences are PRHDT and FYEKMQ. On this clone itself: Its binding antigen is unknown. No qualities accompany the bases; no much larger clone lies one base away.

The immunoSEQ Assay, a bias-controlled multiplex PCR, was used to amplify TCRbeta CDR3 regions from genomic DNA. Concerning the study's data processing: The number of nucleated cells in each sample was estimated by amplification of reference gene primers within the assay. Sequence reads were collapsed and filtered to measure the absolute abundance of every unique TCRbeta CDR3 rearrangement. For each sample, productive Simpson clonality was calculated as the square root of Simpson's diversity index over productive rearrangements. The clones in this table, taken by TCRdb from immuneACCESS, are in-frame only. Not every clone is retained; where verified, under half of the shortfall comes from an unresolved V gene, and the cause of the rest is unknown. V and J calls and clone size follow that table, whereas D and trimming were derived from the DNA. This sample lists some 300,000 clones; roughly 88% were detected once. The ten largest clones take up about 1% of the sample.

Enrolling through a virtual design, the prospective study's participants ranged in age from roughly 18 to 90 years and lived across some 23 United States geographic areas. In the prospective study, cohorts were assigned on the basis of participant-reported clinical history obtained from a screening survey and a study questionnaire. For ImmuneRACE Cohort 3, a participant was defined as recovered based on two consecutive negative NP/OP PCR tests, clearance by a healthcare professional, or resolution of symptoms. Mobile phlebotomists in the prospective study collected whole blood, serum and a nasopharyngeal or oropharyngeal swab from every participant. Prospective study participants could optionally give additional blood draws and questionnaires over a roughly two-month period. Before DNA extraction, prospective study blood samples were shipped either frozen or at room temperature.

This TCR was sampled from a woman younger than 45 who had recovered from COVID-19. The chain uses TRBV13 and TRBJ2-1, and 13 junctional nucleotides match TRBD2. What was sequenced was PBMCs or T cells enriched from blood (not recorded which). The CDR3 region: CASSVRLAGGQTGYNEQFF. The sequence in DNA is TGTGCCAGCAGCGTTCGACTAGCGGGGGGCCAGACTGGCTACAATGAGCAGTTCTTC.